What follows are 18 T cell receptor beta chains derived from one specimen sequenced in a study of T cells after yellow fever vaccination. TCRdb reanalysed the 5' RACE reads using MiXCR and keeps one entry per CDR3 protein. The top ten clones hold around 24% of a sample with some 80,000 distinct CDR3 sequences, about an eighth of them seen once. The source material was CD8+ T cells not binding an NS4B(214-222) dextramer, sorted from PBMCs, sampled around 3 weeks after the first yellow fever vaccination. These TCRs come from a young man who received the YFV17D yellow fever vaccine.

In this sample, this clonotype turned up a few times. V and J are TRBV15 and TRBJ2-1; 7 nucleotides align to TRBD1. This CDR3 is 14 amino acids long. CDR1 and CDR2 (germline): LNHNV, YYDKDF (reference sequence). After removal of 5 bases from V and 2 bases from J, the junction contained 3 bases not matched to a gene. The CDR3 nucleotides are TGTGCCACCAGCGGGGGACAGACCTACAATGAGCAGTTCTTC. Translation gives CATSGGQTYNEQFF.

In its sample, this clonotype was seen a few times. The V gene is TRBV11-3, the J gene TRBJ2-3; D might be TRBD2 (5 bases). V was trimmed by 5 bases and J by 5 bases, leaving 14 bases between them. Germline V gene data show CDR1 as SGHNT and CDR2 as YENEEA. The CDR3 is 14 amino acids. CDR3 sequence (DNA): TGTGCCAGCAGCCAATCCCTAGCTCTAGATACGCAGTATTTT. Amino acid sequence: CASSQSLALDTQYF.

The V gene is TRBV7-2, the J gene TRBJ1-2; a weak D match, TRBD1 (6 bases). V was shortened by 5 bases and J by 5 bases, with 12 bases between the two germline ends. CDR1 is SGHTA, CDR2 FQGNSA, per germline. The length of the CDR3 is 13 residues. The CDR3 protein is CASSPQGWYGYTF. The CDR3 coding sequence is TGTGCCAGCAGCCCACAGGGATGGTATGGCTACACCTTC.

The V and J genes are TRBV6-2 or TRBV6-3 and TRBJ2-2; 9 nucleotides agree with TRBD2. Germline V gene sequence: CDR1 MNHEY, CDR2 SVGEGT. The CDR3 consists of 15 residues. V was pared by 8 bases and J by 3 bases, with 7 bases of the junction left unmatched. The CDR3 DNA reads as TGTGCCAGCGCAAGACTAGCGGAGTACACCGGGGAGCTGTTTTTT. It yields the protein CASARLAEYTGELFF.

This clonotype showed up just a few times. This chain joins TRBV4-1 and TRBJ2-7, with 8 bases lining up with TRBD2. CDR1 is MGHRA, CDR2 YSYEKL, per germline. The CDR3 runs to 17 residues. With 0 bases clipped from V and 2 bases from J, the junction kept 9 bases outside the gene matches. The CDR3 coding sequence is TGCGCCAGCAGCCAAGATTCGTTGGCGGGGGGAACCTACGAGCAGTACTTC. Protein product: CASSQDSLAGGTYEQYF.

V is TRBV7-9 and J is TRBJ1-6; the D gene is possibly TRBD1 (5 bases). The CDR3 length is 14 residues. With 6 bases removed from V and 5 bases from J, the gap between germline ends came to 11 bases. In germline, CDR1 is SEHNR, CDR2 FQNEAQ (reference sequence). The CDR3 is CASRPDSHNSPLHF. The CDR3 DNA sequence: TGTGCCAGCAGACCAGACAGCCATAATTCACCCCTCCACTTT.

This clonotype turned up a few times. CDR3 amino acids: CASSQGLWDLNQPQHF. DNA for the CDR3: TGCGCCAGCAGCCAAGGGTTATGGGACCTCAATCAGCCCCAGCATTTT. This sequence joins TRBV4-1 and TRBJ1-5; possibly TRBD1 for D (5 bases). CDR3 size: 16 residues. Looked up from germline, CDR1 is MGHRA and CDR2 is YSYEKL. V dropped 1 base and J dropped 3 bases, with 13 bases sitting between them.

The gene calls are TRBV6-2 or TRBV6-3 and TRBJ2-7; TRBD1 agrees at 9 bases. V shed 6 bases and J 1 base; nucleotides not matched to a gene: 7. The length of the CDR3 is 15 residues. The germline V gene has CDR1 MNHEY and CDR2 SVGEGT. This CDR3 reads CASSWDREGSYEQYV. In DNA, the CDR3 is TGTGCCAGCAGCTGGGACAGGGAAGGATCCTACGAGCAGTACGTC.

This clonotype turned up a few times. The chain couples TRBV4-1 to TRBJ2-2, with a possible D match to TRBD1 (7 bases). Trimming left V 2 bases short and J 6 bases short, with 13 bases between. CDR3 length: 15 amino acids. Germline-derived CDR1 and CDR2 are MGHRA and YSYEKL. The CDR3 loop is CASSQFPRGAGELFF. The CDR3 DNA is TGCGCCAGCAGCCAATTCCCCAGGGGGGCCGGGGAGCTGTTTTTT.

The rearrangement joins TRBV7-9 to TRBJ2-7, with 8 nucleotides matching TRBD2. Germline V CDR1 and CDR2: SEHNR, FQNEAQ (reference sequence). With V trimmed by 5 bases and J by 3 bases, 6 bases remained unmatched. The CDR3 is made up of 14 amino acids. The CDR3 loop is CASSPNRGGYEQYF. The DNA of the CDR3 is TGTGCCAGCAGCCCGAACCGGGGGGGCTACGAGCAGTACTTC.

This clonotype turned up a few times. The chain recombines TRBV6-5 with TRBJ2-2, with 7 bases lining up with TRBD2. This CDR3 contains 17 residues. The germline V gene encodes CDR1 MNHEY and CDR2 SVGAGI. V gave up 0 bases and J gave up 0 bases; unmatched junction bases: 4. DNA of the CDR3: TGTGCCAGCAGTTACTCCCCCCGGGGGGCGAACACCGGGGAGCTGTTTTTT. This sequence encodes CASSYSPRGANTGELFF.

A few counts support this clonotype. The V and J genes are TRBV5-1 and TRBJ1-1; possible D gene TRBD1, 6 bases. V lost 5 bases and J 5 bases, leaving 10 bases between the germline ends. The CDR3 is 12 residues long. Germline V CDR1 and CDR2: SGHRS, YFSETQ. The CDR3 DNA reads TGCGCCAGCAGATACGGACAGACTGAAGCTTTCTTT. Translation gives CASRYGQTEAFF.

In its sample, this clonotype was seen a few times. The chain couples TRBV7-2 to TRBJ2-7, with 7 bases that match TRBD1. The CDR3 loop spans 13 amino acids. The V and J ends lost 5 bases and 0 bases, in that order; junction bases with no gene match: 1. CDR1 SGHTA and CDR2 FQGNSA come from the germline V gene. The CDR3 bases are TGTGCCAGCAGCGGGACAGTCTCCTACGAGCAGTACTTC. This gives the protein CASSGTVSYEQYF.

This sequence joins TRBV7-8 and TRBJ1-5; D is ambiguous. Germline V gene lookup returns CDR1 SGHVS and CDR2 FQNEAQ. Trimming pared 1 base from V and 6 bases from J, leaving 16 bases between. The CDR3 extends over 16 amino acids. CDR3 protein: CASSLVWPSRSQPQHF. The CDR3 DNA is TGTGCCAGCAGCTTAGTATGGCCTTCTAGAAGTCAGCCCCAGCATTTT. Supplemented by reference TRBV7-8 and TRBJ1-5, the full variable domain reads GAGVSQSPRYKVAKRGQDVALRCDPISGHVSLFWYQQALGQGPEFLTYFQNEAQLDKSGLPSDRFFAERPEGSVSTLKIQRTQQEDSAVYLCASSLVWPSRSQPQHFGDGTRLSIL.

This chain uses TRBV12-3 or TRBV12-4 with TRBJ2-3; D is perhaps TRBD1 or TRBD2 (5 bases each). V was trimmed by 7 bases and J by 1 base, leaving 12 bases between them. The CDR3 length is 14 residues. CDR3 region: CASIRSGRTDTQYF. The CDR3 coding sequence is TGTGCCAGCATTCGGTCGGGGCGCACAGATACGCAGTATTTT.

Here the CDR3 DNA reads TGTGCCAGCAGCCCGGACTCAAGGATGAACACTGAAGCTTTCTTT. Translation: CASSPDSRMNTEAFF. V usage is TRBV7-2 and J usage is TRBJ1-1, with no clear D. The CDR3 covers 15 residues. Looked up from germline, CDR1 is SGHTA and CDR2 is FQGNSA. Trimming left V 5 bases short and J 0 bases short, with 13 bases between.

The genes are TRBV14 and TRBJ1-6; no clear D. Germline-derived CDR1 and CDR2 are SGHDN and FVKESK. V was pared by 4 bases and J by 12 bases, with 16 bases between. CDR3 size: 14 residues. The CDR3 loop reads CASSRRGGRRPLHF. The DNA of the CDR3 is TGTGCCAGCAGCCGCCGGGGTGGGCGTAGACCCCTCCACTTT.

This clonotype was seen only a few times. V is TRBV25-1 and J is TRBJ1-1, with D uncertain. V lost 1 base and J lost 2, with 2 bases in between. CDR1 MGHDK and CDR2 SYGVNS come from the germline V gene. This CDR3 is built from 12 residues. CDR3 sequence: CASSEFNTEAFF. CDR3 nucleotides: TGTGCCAGCAGTGAATTCAACACTGAAGCTTTCTTT.